Listed below are T cell receptor beta chains from one sample, sequenced in a study of breast tumors, draining lymph nodes, adjacent tissues. TCRdb reprocessed the multiplex PCR reads with MiXCR, giving one entry per CDR3 protein. The table includes approximately 230,000 distinct CDR3 sequences, roughly a third detected once. The sequencing sample was made of axillary lymph node tissue. Receptor source: a female donor with breast cancer. Some clones in this sample may be carry-over from other donors' samples. Both conserved end residues are part of each CDR3. Fields, in order: J gene, D gene, V gene, clone size, CDR3 DNA, CDR3 protein. A D gene is named only where the DNA matches it firmly. Expanded clones are given a class, and other clones once, few, many or no size at all.

>TRBJ2-7|TRBD2|TRBV6-5|-
TGTGCCAGCAGTCACCAGGCGGGAGGGTCCTACGAGCAGTACTTC
CASSHQAGGSYEQYF
>TRBJ2-5|-|TRBV19|many
TGTGCCAGTAGTATGGGATGGACTGAAGAGACCCAGTACTTC
CASSMGWTEETQYF
>TRBJ2-7|TRBD2|TRBV5-6|many
TGTGCCAGCAGCCCGAGCGGGAGGGACTCCCACGAGCAGTACTTC
CASSPSGRDSHEQYF
>TRBJ1-5|TRBD1|TRBV20-1|many
TGCAGTGCTGTAAGTGGTGGACAGGGTTTAGGCAATCAGCCCCAGCATTTT
CSAVSGGQGLGNQPQHF
>TRBJ2-2|TRBD2|TRBV19|many
TGTGCCAGTAGTGCCACTAGCGTCCTCTCCGGGGAGCTGTTTTTT
CASSATSVLSGELFF
>TRBJ1-5|-|TRBV9|many
TGTGCCAGAACTCAACAGACAGATGAGAATCAGCCCCAGCATTTT
CARTQQTDENQPQHF
>TRBJ2-1|-|TRBV19|many
TGTGCCACCCACCCGCAGGGCAGCCATCTGGATGAGCAGTTCTTC
CATHPQGSHLDEQFF
>TRBJ2-7|TRBD2|TRBV27|few
TGTGCCAGCAGGAACCATGGGGGGGGCTCCTACGAGCAGTACTTC
CASRNHGGGSYEQYF
>TRBJ2-2|TRBD2|TRBV18|-
TGTGCCAGCTCATCCACTTCGGGGGGGCGCGTCACCGGGGAGCTGTTTTTT
CASSSTSGGRVTGELFF
>TRBJ2-6|-|TRBV19|many
TGTGCCAGTAGCCTACAGGGAACCGGGGCCAACGTCCTGACTTTC
CASSLQGTGANVLTF
>TRBJ2-1|TRBD2|TRBV20-1|many
TGCAGTGCTAGGGCTAGCGGGGGCCCGTGGGAGCAGTTCTTC
CSARASGGPWEQFF
>TRBJ2-7|-|TRBV18|many
TGTGCCAGCTCACCATCAAGCGTACCGTTCCCCTACGAGCAGTACTTC
CASSPSSVPFPYEQYF
>TRBJ2-7|-|TRBV3-1|many
TGTGCCAGCAGCCAACGGAACTACGAGCAGTACTTC
CASSQRNYEQYF
>TRBJ1-5|-|TRBV20-1|many
TGCAGTGCTCTAGCTTTTCTACAGGGAGGGGATCAGCCCCAGCATTTT
CSALAFLQGGDQPQHF
>TRBJ2-2|TRBD2|TRBV20-1|few
TGCAGTGCCTACGGGACTAGCGGGAGGGCCACCGGGGAGCTGTTTTTT
CSAYGTSGRATGELFF
>TRBJ2-5|-|TRBV20-1|many
TGCAGTGCCAGACGGCTAGCGCGAGCGGAGACCCAGTACTTC
CSARRLARAETQYF
>TRBJ1-2|TRBD1|TRBV5-1|many
TGCGCCAGCAGCCTCAGACAGGGGGCCCCGAACTATGGCTACACCTTC
CASSLRQGAPNYGYTF
>TRBJ2-1|-|TRBV6-5|-
TGTGCCAGCAGTTTTCCCTACAATGAGCAGTTCTTC
CASSFPYNEQFF
>TRBJ2-7|TRBD1|TRBV7-9|many
TGTGCCAGCAGGACAGGGACCTACGAGCAGTACTTC
CASRTGTYEQYF
>TRBJ1-3|-|TRBV6-5|-
TGTGCCAGCAGTCCCGGTCAGGGGCGCTCTGGAAACACCATATATTTT
CASSPGQGRSGNTIYF
>TRBJ1-2|-|TRBV20-1|many
TGCAGTGCTAGTGCCGGGGGCCGATTGGATGGCTACACCTTC
CSASAGGRLDGYTF
>TRBJ2-6|TRBD2|TRBV20-1|-
TGCAGTGCCTCACCGTTAGCGGGAATCTCTGGGGCCAACGTCCTGGCTTTC
CSASPLAGISGANVLAF
>TRBJ1-5|-|TRBV5-5|many
TGTGCCAGCAGCCTGGGGCGACATCTCACAGCCCAGCATTTT
CASSLGRHLTAQHF
>TRBJ2-7|-|TRBV6-6|many
TGTGCCAGCAGTCACCCGCCACCCGGCTTGAGCTCCTACGAGCAGTACTTC
CASSHPPPGLSSYEQYF
>TRBJ1-5|TRBD1|TRBV6-1|many
TGTGCCAGCAATATTATGACAGGGTCTGGCAATCAGCCCCAGCATTTT
CASNIMTGSGNQPQHF
>TRBJ1-1|-|TRBV7-9|-
TGTGCCAGCAGCTTAGGATTAGGGGGAGGACACACTGAAGCTTTCTTT
CASSLGLGGGHTEAFF
>TRBJ1-4|-|TRBV12-3/TRBV12-4|many
TGTGCCAGCAGCCCGGGGGGGGTCCGGGAAAAACTGTTTTTT
CASSPGGVREKLFF
>TRBJ2-3|-|TRBV6-6|few
TGTGCCAGCAGTCCCTTCTCAGATACGCAGTATTTT
CASSPFSDTQYF
>TRBJ1-4|TRBD1|TRBV6-6|once
TGTGCCAGCACCGGGGACAGCCTAGCTGGAAAACTGTTTTTT
CASTGDSLAGKLFF
>TRBJ2-5|-|TRBV20-1|-
TGCAGTGCTAGCGGGACCTTGGGCCAAGAGACCCAGTACTTC
CSASGTLGQETQYF
>TRBJ2-5|TRBD2|TRBV5-1|once
TGCGCCAGCAGCAGGGGGACTAGCGGGGCCCAAGAGACCCAGTACTTC
CASSRGTSGAQETQYF
>TRBJ2-1|TRBD2|TRBV2|many
TGTGCCAGCAGCTCTTGGACTAGCGTCGATGAGCAGTTCTTC
CASSSWTSVDEQFF
>TRBJ2-7|-|TRBV6-5|-
TGTGCCAGCAGTCACTCGGGGCCAAACGAGCAGTACTTC
CASSHSGPNEQYF
>TRBJ1-4|-|TRBV9|-
TGTGCCAGCAGCGGGGGAGACATGGGGAATGAAAAACCGTTTTTT
CASSGGDMGNEKPFF
>TRBJ1-2|TRBD1|TRBV2|many
TGTGCCAGCAGTGCAGGACAGGGTCGAGGTTATTACGGCTACACCTTC
CASSAGQGRGYYGYTF
>TRBJ2-5|-|TRBV7-3|few
TGTGCCAGCAGCCCAATCCCCGCTAGCCGAGAGACCCAGCACTTC
CASSPIPASRETQHF
>TRBJ2-5|-|TRBV11-2|many
TGTGCCAGCAGCTTACAACAAAAAGAGACCCAGTACTTC
CASSLQQKETQYF
>TRBJ2-1|-|TRBV6-6|-
TGTGCCAGCTGTCCTCTCGGGTCGGGTTTCTTC
CASCPLGSGFF
>TRBJ1-2|-|TRBV6-1|-
TGTGCCAGCAGTGACCCGGGACGGAGCTATGGCTACACCTTC
CASSDPGRSYGYTF
>TRBJ1-2|-|TRBV15|many
TGTGCCACCAGCAGAGATTCCTATGGCTACACCTTC
CATSRDSYGYTF
>TRBJ1-2|TRBD1|TRBV7-8|-
TGTGCCAGCAGCTTAAGTGACAGGGGCCAGTCGTCCGCATATGGCTACACCTTC
CASSLSDRGQSSAYGYTF
>TRBJ2-4|TRBD2|TRBV19|-
TGTGCCAGTAGTAGAATTCTAGCGGGAGGGCCTAAAGACATTCAGTACTTC
CASSRILAGGPKDIQYF
>TRBJ2-6|TRBD2|TRBV7-3|-
TGTGCCAGCAGCGGGACTAACCGGGGAGCTGGGGCCAACGTCCTGACTTTC
CASSGTNRGAGANVLTF
>TRBJ1-6|-|TRBV7-9|many
TGTGCCAGCAGCTTAATTCCGTTGGGCAGCAGGGCCCATTCACCCCTCCACTTT
CASSLIPLGSRAHSPLHF
>TRBJ2-7|TRBD2|TRBV7-9|once
TGTGCCAGCGGCTTAGGGACTAGCGGGAACTCCTACAAGCAGTACTTC
CASGLGTSGNSYKQYF
>TRBJ2-7|-|TRBV7-9|-
TGTGCCAGCAGCTTGAGCTCGGACTTTATCGAGCAGTACTTC
CASSLSSDFIEQYF
>TRBJ2-7|-|TRBV20-1|many
TGCAGTGCTAGGGGCGCCGGGTCGGGCTACGAGCAGTACTTC
CSARGAGSGYEQYF
>TRBJ2-2|TRBD2|TRBV11-3|many
TGTGCCAGCAGCTTAGGGGGTCTAGCGGGGATGAACACCGGGGAGCTGTTTTTT
CASSLGGLAGMNTGELFF
>TRBJ1-5|-|TRBV19|many
TGTGCCAGTAGTGCGAACAGGGACAATCAGCCCCAGCATTTT
CASSANRDNQPQHF
>TRBJ2-3|TRBD2|TRBV20-1|-
TGCAGTGCTGGGGAAGCGGGGGATACGCCGTATTTT
CSAGEAGDTPYF
>TRBJ2-3|TRBD2|TRBV15|many
TGTGCCACCAGCATTCAGCGGGGGGGCACAGATACGCAGTATTTT
CATSIQRGGTDTQYF
>TRBJ2-5|TRBD2|TRBV20-1|many
TGCAGTTCTAGCGGGGGGGCCGGTTTGCAGGAGACCCAGTACTTC
CSSSGGAGLQETQYF
>TRBJ2-7|-|TRBV18|many
TGTGCCAGCTCACCACCGGAAAAGGGTTACGAGCAGTACTTC
CASSPPEKGYEQYF